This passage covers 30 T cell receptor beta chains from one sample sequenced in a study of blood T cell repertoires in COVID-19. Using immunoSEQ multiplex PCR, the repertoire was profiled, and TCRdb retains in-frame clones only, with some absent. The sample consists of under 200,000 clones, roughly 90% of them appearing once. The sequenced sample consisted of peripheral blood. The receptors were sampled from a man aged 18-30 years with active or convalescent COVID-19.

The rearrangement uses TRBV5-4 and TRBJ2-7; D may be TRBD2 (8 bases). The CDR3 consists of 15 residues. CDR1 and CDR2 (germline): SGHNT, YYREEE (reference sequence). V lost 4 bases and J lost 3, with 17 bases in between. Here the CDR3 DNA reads TGTGCCAGCAGCCGGGGGGGGACAGATTTCTACGAGCAGTACTTC. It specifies CASSRGGTDFYEQYF.

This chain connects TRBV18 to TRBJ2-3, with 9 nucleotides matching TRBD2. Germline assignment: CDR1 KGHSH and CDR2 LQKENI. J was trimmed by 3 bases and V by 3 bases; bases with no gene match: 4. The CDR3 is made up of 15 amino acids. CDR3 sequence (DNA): TGTGCCAGCTCACCCCCCCTAGCGGGGACAGATACGCAGTATTTT. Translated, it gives CASSPPLAGTDTQYF. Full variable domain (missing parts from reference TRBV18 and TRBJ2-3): NAGVMQNPRHLVRRRGQEARLRCSPMKGHSHVYWYRQLPEEGLKFMVYLQKENIIDESGMPKERFSAEFPKEGPSILRIQQVVRGDSAAYFCASSPPLAGTDTQYFGPGTRLTVL.

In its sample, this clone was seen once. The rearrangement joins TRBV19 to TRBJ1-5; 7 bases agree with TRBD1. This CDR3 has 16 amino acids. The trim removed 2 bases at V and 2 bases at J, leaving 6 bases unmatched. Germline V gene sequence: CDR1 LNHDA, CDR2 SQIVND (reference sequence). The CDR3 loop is CASSIIGGGGNQPQHF. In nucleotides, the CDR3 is TGTGCCAGTAGTATAATAGGGGGCGGTGGCAATCAGCCCCAGCATTTT. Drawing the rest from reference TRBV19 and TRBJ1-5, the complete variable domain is DGGITQSPKYLFRKEGQNVTLSCEQNLNHDAMYWYRQDPGQGLRLIYYSQIVNDFQKGDIAEGYSVSREKKESFPLTVTSAQKNPTAFYLCASSIIGGGGNQPQHFGDGTRLSIL.

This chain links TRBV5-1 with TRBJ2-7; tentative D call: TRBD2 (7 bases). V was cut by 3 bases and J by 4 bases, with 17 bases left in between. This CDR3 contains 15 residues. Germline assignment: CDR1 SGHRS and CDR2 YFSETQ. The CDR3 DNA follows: TGCGCCAGCAGCTCCTCGGGGGGCCCCCAATACGAGCAGTACTTC. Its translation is CASSSSGGPQYEQYF.

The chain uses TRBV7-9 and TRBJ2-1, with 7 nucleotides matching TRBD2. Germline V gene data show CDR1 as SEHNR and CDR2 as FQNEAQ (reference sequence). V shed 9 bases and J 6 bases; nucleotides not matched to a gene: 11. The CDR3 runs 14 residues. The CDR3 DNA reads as TGTGCCAGTGCTGTAGGCGGGAGTATCAATGAGCAGTTCTTC. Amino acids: CASAVGGSINEQFF. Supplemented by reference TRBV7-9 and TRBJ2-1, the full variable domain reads DTGVSQNPRHKITKRGQNVTFRCDPISEHNRLYWYRQTLGQGPEFLTYFQNEAQLEKSRLLSDRFSAERPKGSFSTLEIQRTEQGDSAMYLCASAVGGSINEQFFGPGTRLTVL.

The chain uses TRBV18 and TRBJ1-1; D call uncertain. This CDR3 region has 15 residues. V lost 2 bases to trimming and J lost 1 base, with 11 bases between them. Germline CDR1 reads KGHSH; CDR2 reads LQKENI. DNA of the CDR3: TGTGCCAGCTCACCATCGGGTTATGGGAACACTGAAGCTTTCTTT. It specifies CASSPSGYGNTEAFF.

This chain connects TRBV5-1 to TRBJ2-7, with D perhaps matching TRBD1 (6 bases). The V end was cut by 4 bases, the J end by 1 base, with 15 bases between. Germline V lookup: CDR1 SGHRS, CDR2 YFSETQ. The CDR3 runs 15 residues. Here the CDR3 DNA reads TGCGCCAGCAGCCTAGAACCCAGGGGATCCTACGAGCAGTACTTC. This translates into CASSLEPRGSYEQYF. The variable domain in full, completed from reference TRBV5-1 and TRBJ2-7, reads KAGVTQTPRYLIKTRGQQVTLSCSPISGHRSVSWYQQTPGQGLQFLFEYFSETQRNKGNFPGRFSGRQFSNSRSEMNVSTLELGDSALYLCASSLEPRGSYEQYFGPGTRLTVT.

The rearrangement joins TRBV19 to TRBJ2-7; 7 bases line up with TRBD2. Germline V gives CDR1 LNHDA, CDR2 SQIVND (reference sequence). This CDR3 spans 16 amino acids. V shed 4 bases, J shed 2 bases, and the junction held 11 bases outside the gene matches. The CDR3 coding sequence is TGTGCCAGTAGTACCCCCGGGAAGGGAGGGACCTACGAGCAGTACTTC. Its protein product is CASSTPGKGGTYEQYF.

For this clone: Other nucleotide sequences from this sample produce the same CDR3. The CDR3 DNA reads TGTGCCAGCAGCTTAGGTGGGCAGTACAATGAGCAGTTCTTC. Its translation is CASSLGGQYNEQFF. The V gene is TRBV7-2, the J gene TRBJ2-1; D is uncertain. There are 14 residues in the CDR3. Germline-derived CDR1 and CDR2 are SGHTA and FQGNSA. V was trimmed by 1 base and J by 4 bases, leaving 8 bases between them.

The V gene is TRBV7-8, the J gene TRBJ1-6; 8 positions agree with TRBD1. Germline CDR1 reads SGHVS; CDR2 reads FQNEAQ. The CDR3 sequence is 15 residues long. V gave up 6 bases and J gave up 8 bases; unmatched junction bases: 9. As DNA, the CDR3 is TGTGCCAGCAGACCAGGGGGCGTTGTCGATTCACCCCTCCACTTT. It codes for CASRPGGVVDSPLHF.

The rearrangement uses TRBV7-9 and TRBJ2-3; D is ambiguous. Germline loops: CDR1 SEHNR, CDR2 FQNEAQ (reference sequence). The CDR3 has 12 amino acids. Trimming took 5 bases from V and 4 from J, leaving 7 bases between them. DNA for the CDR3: TGTGCCAGCAGCCCTCTTGCAGATACGCAGTATTTT. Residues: CASSPLADTQYF.

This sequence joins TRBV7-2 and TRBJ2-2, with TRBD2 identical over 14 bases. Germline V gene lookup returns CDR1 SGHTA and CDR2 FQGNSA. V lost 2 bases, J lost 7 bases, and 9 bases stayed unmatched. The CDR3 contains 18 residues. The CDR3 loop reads CASSLSGTSGRQSGELFF. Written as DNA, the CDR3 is TGTGCCAGCAGCTTATCCGGGACTAGCGGGAGACAGAGCGGGGAGCTGTTTTTT. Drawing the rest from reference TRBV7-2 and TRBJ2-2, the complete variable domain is GAGVSQSPSNKVTEKGKDVELRCDPISGHTALYWYRQSLGQGLEFLIYFQGNSAPDKSGLPSDRFSAERTGGSVSTLTIQRTQQEDSAVYLCASSLSGTSGRQSGELFFGEGSRLTVL.

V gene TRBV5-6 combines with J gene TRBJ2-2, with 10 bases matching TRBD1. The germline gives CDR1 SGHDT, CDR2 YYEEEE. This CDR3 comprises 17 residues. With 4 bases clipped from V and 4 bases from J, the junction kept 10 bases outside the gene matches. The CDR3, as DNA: TGTGCCAGCAGCCCAGACAGGGGGCTGTGGGGCACCGGGGAGCTGTTTTTT. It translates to CASSPDRGLWGTGELFF.

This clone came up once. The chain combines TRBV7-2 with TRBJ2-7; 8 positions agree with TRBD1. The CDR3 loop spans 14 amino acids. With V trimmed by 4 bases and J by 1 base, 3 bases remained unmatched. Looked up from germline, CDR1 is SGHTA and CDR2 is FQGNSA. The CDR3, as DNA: TGTGCCAGCAGCTCACAGGGGGTGTCCTACGAGCAGTACTTC. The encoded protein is CASSSQGVSYEQYF.

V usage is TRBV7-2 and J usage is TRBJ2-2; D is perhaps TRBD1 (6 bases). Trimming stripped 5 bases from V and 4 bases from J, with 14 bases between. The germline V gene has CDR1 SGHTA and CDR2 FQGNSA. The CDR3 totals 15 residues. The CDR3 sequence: CASSPRWGPTGELFF. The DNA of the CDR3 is TGTGCCAGCAGCCCGAGGTGGGGGCCCACCGGGGAGCTGTTTTTT.

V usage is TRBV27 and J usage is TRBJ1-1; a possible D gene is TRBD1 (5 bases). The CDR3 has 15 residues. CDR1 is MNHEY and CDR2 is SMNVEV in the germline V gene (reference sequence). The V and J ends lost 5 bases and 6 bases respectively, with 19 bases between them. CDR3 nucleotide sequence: TGTGCCAGCAGTCCCGACGATAGGGGATGGGCTGAAGCTTTCTTT. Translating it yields CASSPDDRGWAEAFF.

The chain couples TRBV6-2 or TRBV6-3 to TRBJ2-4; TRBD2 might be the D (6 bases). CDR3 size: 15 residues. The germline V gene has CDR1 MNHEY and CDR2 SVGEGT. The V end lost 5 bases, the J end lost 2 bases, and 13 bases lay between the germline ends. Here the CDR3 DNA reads TGTGCCAGCAGTCGGCCCACTAGCACCAAAAACATTCAGTACTTC. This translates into CASSRPTSTKNIQYF.

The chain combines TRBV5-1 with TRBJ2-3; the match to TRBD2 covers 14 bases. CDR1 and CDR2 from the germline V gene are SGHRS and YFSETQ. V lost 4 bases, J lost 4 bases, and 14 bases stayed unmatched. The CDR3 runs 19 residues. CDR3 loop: CASSIGLAGGHLGADTQYF. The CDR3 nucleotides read TGCGCCAGCAGCATAGGACTAGCGGGGGGCCATCTGGGGGCAGATACGCAGTATTTT.

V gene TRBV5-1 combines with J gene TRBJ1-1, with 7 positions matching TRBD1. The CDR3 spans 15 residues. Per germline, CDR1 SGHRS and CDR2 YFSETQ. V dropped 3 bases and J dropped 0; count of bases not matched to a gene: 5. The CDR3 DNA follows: TGCGCCAGCAGCTCGGTGGGACAGATGAACACTGAAGCTTTCTTT. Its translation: CASSSVGQMNTEAFF.

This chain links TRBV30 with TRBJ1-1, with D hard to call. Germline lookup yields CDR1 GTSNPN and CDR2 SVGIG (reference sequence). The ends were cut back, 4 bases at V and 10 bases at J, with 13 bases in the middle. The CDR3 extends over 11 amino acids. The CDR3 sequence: CAWNHVGGAFF. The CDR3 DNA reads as TGTGCCTGGAATCACGTCGGAGGAGCTTTCTTT.

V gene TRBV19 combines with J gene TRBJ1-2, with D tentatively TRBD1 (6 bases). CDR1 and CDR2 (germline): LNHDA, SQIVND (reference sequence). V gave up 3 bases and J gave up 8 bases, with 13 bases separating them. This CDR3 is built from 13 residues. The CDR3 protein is CASSIEQGRGYTF. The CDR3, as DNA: TGTGCCAGTAGTATCGAACAGGGACGGGGCTACACCTTC.

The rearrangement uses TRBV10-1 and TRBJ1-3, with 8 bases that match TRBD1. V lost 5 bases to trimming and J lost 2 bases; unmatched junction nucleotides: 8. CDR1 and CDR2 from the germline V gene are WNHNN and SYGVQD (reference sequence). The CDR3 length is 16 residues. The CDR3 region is CASSMDRDGAGNTIYF. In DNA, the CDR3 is TGCGCCAGCAGTATGGACAGGGACGGCGCTGGAAACACCATATATTTT.

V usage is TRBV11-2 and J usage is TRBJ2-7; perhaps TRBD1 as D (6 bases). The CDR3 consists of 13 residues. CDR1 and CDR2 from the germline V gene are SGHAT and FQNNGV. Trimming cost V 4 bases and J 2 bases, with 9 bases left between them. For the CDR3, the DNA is TGTGCCAGCAGCTCCTCAGGGGCCTACGAGCAGTACTTC. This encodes CASSSSGAYEQYF.

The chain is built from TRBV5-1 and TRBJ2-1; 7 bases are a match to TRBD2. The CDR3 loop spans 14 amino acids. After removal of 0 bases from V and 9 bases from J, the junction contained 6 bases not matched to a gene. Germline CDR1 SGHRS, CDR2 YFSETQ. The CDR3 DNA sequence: TGCGCCAGCAGCTTGGCTGTCGGGGGGAGTGAGCAGTTCTTC. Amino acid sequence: CASSLAVGGSEQFF.

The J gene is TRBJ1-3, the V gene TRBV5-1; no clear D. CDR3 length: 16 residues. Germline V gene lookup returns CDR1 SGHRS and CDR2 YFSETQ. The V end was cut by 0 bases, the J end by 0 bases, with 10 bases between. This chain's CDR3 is CASSLAGFSSGNTIYF. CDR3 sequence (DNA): TGCGCCAGCAGCTTGGCGGGGTTTAGCTCTGGAAACACCATATATTTT.

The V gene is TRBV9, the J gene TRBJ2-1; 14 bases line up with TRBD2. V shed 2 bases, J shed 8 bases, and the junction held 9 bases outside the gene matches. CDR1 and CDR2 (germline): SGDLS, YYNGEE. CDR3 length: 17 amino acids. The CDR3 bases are TGTGCCAGCAGCGTCCCCGGGACTAGCGGGAGTAAGGATGAGCAGTTCTTC. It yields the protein CASSVPGTSGSKDEQFF.

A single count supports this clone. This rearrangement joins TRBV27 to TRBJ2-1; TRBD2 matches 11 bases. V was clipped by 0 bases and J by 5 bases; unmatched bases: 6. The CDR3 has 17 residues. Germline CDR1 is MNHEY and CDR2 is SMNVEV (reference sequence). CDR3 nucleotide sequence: TGTGCCAGCAGTTTATCGGGGTTACTAGCGGGGGACAATGAGCAGTTCTTC. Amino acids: CASSLSGLLAGDNEQFF.

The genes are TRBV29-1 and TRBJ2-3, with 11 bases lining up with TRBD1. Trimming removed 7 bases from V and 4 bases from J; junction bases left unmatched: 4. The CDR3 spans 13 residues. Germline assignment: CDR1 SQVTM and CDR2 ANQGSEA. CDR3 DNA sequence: TGCAGCGAAGGACAGGGGGCTGCAGATACGCAGTATTTT. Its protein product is CSEGQGAADTQYF.

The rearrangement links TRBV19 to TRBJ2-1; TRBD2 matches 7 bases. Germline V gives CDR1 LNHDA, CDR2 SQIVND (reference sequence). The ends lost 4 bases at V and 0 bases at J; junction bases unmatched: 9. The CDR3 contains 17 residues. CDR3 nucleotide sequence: TGTGCCAGTAGTAAAGGTTTTGGGACTACCTCCTACAATGAGCAGTTCTTC. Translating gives CASSKGFGTTSYNEQFF.

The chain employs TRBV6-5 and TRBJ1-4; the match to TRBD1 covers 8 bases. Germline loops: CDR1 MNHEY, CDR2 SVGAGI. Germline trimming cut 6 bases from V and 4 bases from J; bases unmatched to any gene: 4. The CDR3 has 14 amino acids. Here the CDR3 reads CASRTGASNEKLFF. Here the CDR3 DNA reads TGTGCCAGCAGGACAGGGGCCAGTAATGAAAAACTGTTTTTT.